This T cell receptor beta chain appears in the sequencing data of a study of T cells after yellow fever vaccination. The CDR3 totals 11 residues. The germline V gene has CDR1 SQVTM and CDR2 ANQGSEA. Trimming removed 3 bases from V and 4 bases from J, with 6 bases in between. This clonotype appeared many times. TCRdb analysed the 5' RACE reads with MiXCR anew, one entry per CDR3 protein. The sample consists of approximately 170,000 distinct CDR3 sequences, around 10% of them appearing once. The sequences come from CD8+ T cells sorted from PBMCs, collected 15 days after the yellow fever booster vaccination. The receptor was isolated from a man aged 18-30 years who received the YFV17D yellow fever vaccine. The chain links TRBV29-1 to TRBJ1-1; no clear D. The CDR3: CSVDRSTEAFF. The CDR3 DNA reads TGCAGCGTTGATCGCAGCACTGAAGCTTTCTTT.